A selection of T cell receptor beta chains follows, all from one sample in a study of OX40 agonist ivuxolimab in advanced cancers. The table came from immunoSEQ multiplex PCR; TCRdb's copy has only in-frame clones and leaves some out. The repertoire holds tens of thousands of clones, approximately 91% seen once, with around 12% in the top ten. The material was CD4+ or CD8+ T cells sorted from blood, obtained in a trial of the OX40 agonist ivuxolimab. These receptor sequences come from an adult with an advanced solid tumor such as melanoma, head and neck, liver or kidney cancer. Each CDR3 is given with its conserved first and last residue. The order of the fields is V gene, D gene, CDR3 protein. A D gene is named only where the DNA matches it firmly.

>TRBV18|.
CASSPVDRAVNQPQHF
>TRBV15|.
CATSREDFTSYEQYF
>TRBV13|TRBD2
CASSLFGLAGENTGELFF
>TRBV10-1|.
CASSADSLGGYTF
>TRBV9|.
CASSVLGRGTETQYF
>TRBV7-3|.
CASSLTRRETQYF
>TRBV27|TRBD1
CASSLQGLGNQPQHF
>TRBV18|.
CASSPPGQFNEKLFF
>TRBV9|.
CASSVGPSRGGSYEQYF
>TRBV10-1|TRBD2
CASSDPSSGRYEQYF
>TRBV18|TRBD1
CASSQRTGGYEQYF
>TRBV5-8|TRBD1
CASSPPGGHGNTIYF
>TRBV2|.
CASRGEGNYGYTF
>TRBV9|TRBD1
CASSAGQGAFITGELFF
>TRBV5-5|.
CASSYDGPLGVQYF
>TRBV28|TRBD1
CASSFLLGQVATNEKLFF
>TRBV6-6|.
CASSSYEKLFF
>TRBV5-1|TRBD1
CASSLDGQGNAGELFF
>TRBV19|TRBD2
CASSNPRLAGMGEQFF
>TRBV10-3|.
CAISESLAAGGQYF
>TRBV5-1|.
CASSPGLMNTEAFF
>TRBV4-2|TRBD1
CASSHQTGANNEQYF
>TRBV4-2|.
CASSQDRATGVMGEQYF
>TRBV18|TRBD1
CASSPPSRGKETQYF
>TRBV6-5|.
CASRNEFSSYEQYF
>TRBV6-5|TRBD1
CASSYSRGHGKTQYF
>TRBV4-2|TRBD1
CASSWDRGNYEQYF
>TRBV28|TRBD1
CASSRQGFEQYF
>TRBV7-9|.
CASSQRRGGETQYF
>TRBV6-6|.
CASSYPGEEAFF
>TRBV5-1|.
CASSLGGIGYEQYF
>TRBV28|TRBD1
CASSSWTGRNTEAFF